Detailed here is one T cell receptor beta chain. This specimen belongs to a study of blood T cell repertoires in COVID-19. As for the study in general: COVID-19 samples collected from the United States, Italy and Spain covered acute and convalescent phases.

Assay used: immunoSEQ multiplex PCR; TCRdb lists only in-frame clones, some missing. The table shows approximately 170,000 clones, with around 85% occurring only once. The length of the CDR3 is 17 residues. The germline V gene encodes CDR1 SGHNT and CDR2 YYREEE (reference sequence). With 1 base clipped from V and 2 bases from J, the junction kept 7 bases outside the gene matches. Enrolled during active infection, Seattle patients were then followed longitudinally. The source is a man older than 75 with COVID-19, enrolled during active disease. The V and J genes are TRBV5-4 and TRBJ2-3, with 10 bases that match TRBD2. Sequenced: peripheral blood. This CDR3 is CASSLRSSGGVTDTQYF. In DNA, the CDR3 is TGTGCCAGCAGCTTGCGATCTAGCGGGGGAGTCACAGATACGCAGTATTTT.